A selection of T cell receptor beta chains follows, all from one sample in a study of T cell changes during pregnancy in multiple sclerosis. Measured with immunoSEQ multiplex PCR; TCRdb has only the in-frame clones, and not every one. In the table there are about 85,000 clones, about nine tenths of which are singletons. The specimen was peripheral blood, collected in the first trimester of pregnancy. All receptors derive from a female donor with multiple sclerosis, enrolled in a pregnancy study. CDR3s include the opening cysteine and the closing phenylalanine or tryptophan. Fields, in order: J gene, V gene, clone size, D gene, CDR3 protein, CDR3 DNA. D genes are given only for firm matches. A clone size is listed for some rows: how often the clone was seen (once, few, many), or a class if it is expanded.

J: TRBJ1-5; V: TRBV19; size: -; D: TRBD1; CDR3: CATGVWGQVGQPQHF; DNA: TGTGCCACCGGAGTTTGGGGACAGGTGGGTCAGCCCCAGCATTTT
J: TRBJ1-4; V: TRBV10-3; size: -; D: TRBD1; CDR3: CAISELNRGGEKLFF; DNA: TGTGCCATCAGTGAATTGAACAGGGGAGGTGAAAAACTGTTTTTT
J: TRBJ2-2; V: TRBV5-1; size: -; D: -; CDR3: CASSPPGVGAPNTGELFF; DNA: TGCGCCAGCAGCCCCCCTGGGGTAGGGGCCCCGAACACCGGGGAGCTGTTTTTT
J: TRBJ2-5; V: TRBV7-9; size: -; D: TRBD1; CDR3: CASSVGQVEETQYF; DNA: TGTGCCAGCAGCGTCGGACAGGTGGAAGAGACCCAGTACTTC
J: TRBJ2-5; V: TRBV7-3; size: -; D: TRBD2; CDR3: CASSLGWDYPETQYF; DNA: TGTGCCAGCAGCTTAGGCTGGGACTACCCAGAGACCCAGTACTTC
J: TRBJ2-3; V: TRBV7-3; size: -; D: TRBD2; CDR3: CASSPSGGADTQYF; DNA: TGTGCCAGCAGCCCTAGCGGGGGCGCGGATACGCAGTATTTT
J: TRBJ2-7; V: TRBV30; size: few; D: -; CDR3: CAWSGDTYEQYF; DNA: TGTGCCTGGAGTGGAGACACCTACGAGCAGTACTTC
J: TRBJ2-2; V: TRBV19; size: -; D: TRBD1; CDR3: CASRGQGGLGELFF; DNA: TGTGCCAGTAGAGGACAGGGGGGTTTGGGGGAGCTGTTTTTT
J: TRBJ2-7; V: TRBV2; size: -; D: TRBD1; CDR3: CASCRSGQTTYEQYF; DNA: TGTGCCAGCTGCCGATCGGGACAGACCACCTACGAGCAGTACTTC
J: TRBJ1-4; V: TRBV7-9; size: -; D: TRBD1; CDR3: CASSSTGATNEKLFF; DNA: TGTGCCAGCAGCTCGACAGGGGCAACTAATGAAAAACTGTTTTTT
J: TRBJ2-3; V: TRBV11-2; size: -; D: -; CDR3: CASSLVPLFGDTQYF; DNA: TGTGCCAGCAGCTTAGTACCCCTGTTCGGAGATACGCAGTATTTT
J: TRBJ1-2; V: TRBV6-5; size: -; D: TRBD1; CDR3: CASSYQGAGYTF; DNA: TGTGCCAGCAGTTACCAGGGGGCCGGCTACACCTTC
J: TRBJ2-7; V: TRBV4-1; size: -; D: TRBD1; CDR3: CASSDTGGGSYEQYF; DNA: TGCGCCAGCAGCGATACAGGGGGCGGGTCCTACGAGCAGTACTTC
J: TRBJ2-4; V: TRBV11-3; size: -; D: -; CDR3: CASSRSGTLAKNIQYF; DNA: TGTGCCAGCAGTCGTAGCGGAACCCTAGCCAAAAACATTCAGTACTTC
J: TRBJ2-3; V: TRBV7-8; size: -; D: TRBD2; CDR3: CASTPSASGSLGGQYF; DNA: TGTGCCAGCACCCCCTCTGCTAGCGGGAGTCTCGGGGGGCAGTATTTT
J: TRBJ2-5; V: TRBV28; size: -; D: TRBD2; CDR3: CASSLGLAGRGKETQYF; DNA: TGTGCCAGCAGTCTGGGACTAGCGGGAAGGGGGAAAGAGACCCAGTACTTC
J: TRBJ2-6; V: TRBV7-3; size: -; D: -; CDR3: CASSLTAGSGANVLTF; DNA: TGTGCCAGCAGCTTAACTGCGGGCTCTGGGGCCAACGTCCTGACTTTC
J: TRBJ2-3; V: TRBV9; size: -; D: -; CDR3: CASSVGGRQTDTQYF; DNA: TGTGCCAGCAGCGTAGGTGGCAGACAAACAGATACGCAGTATTTT
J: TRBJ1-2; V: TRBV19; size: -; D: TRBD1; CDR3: CASSDGDRGHYGYTF; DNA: TGTGCCAGTAGTGATGGGGACAGGGGACACTATGGCTACACCTTC
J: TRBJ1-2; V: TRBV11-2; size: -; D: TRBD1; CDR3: CASSYSGTANPYGYTF; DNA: TGTGCCAGCAGCTATTCGGGGACAGCCAACCCCTATGGCTACACCTTC
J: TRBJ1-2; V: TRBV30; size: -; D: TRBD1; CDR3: CAWAAGTGGYYGYTF; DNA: TGTGCCTGGGCCGCTGGGACAGGGGGGTACTATGGCTACACCTTC
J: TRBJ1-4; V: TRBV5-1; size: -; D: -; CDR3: CASSLNARHNEKLFF; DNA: TGCGCCAGCAGCTTGAACGCCAGACATAATGAAAAACTGTTTTTT